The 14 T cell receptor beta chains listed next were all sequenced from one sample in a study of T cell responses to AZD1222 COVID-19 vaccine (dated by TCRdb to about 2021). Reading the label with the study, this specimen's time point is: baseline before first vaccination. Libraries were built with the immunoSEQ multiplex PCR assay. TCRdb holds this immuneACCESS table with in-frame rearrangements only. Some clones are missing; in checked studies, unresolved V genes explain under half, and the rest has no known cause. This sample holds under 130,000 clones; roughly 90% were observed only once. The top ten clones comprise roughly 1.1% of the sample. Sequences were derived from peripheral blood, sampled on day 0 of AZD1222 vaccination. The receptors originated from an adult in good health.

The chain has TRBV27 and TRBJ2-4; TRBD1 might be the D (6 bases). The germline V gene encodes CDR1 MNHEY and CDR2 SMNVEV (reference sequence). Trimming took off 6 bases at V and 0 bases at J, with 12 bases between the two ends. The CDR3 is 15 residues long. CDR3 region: CASRSGRGAKNIQYF. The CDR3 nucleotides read TGTGCCAGCAGATCGGGCAGGGGAGCCAAAAACATTCAGTACTTC.

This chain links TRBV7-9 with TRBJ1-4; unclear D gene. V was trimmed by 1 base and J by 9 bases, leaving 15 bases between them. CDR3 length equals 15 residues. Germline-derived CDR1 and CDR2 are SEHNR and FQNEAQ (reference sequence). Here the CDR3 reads CASSLVTSGTQKLFF. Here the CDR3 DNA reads TGTGCCAGCAGCTTAGTAACCTCCGGTACGCAAAAACTGTTTTTT.

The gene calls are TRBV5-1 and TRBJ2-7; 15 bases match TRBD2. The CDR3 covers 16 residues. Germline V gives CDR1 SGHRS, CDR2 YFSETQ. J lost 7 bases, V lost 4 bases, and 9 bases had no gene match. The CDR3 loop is CASSLGLAGGPEEQYF. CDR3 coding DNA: TGCGCCAGCAGCCTCGGACTAGCGGGAGGGCCTGAAGAGCAGTACTTC.

Here the CDR3 DNA reads TGTGCCAGCAGTTTGCTAGCGGGGGGGGGAGGAGAGCAGTTCTTC. This encodes CASSLLAGGGGEQFF. The chain recombines TRBV6-6 with TRBJ2-1; 12 bases match TRBD2. Trimming at V came to 4 bases and at J to 10 bases, leaving 8 bases not matched to a gene. The CDR3 spans 15 residues. Germline lookup yields CDR1 MNHNY and CDR2 SVGAGI (reference sequence).

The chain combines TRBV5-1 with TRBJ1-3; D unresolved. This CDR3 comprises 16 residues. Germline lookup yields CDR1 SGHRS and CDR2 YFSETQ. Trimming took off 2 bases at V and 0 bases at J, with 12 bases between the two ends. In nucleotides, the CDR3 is TGCGCCAGCAGCTTCAGTGGGGAATCCTCTGGAAACACCATATATTTT. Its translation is CASSFSGESSGNTIYF.

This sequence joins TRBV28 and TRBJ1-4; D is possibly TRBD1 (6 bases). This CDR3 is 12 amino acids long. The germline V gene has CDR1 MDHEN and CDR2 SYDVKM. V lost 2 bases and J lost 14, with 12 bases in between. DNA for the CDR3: TGTGCCAGCAGTTTAGGCAGGGGATTCCTGTTTTTT. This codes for CASSLGRGFLFF.

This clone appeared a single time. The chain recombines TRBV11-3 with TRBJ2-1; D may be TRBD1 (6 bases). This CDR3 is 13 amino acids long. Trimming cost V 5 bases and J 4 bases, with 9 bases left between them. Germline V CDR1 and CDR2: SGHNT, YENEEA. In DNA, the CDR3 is TGTGCCAGCAGCGCAGACAGGTACAATGAGCAGTTCTTC. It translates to CASSADRYNEQFF.

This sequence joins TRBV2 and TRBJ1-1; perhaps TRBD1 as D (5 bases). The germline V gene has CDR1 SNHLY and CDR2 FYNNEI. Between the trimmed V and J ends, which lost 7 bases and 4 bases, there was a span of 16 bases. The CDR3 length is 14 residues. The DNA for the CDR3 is TGTGCCAGCATCATGGAGGGGCAGGGCACTGAAGCTTTCTTT. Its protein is CASIMEGQGTEAFF.

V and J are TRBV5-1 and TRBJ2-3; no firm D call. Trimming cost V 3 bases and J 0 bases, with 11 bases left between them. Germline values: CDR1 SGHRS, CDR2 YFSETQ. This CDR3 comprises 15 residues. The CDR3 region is CASSSQPFSTDTQYF. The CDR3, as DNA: TGCGCCAGCAGCTCGCAGCCTTTTAGCACAGATACGCAGTATTTT.

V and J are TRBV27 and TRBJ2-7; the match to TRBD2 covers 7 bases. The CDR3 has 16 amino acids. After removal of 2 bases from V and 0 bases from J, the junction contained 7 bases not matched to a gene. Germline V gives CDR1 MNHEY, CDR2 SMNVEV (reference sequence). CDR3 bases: TGTGCCAGCAGTTTAAACGGGGGGTTTCCCTCCTACGAGCAGTACTTC. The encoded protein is CASSLNGGFPSYEQYF.

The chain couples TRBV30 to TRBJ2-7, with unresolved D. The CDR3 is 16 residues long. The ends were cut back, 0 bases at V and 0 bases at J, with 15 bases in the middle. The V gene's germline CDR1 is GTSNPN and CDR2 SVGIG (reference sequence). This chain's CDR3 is CAWSVRRPLSSYEQYF. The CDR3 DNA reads TGTGCCTGGAGTGTACGGCGGCCGCTGAGCTCCTACGAGCAGTACTTC. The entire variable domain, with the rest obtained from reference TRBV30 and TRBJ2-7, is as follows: SQTIHQWPATLVQPVGSPLSLECTVEGTSNPNLYWYRQAAGRGLQLLFYSVGIGQISSEVPQNLSASRPQDRQFILSSKKLLLSDSGFYLCAWSVRRPLSSYEQYFGPGTRLTVT.

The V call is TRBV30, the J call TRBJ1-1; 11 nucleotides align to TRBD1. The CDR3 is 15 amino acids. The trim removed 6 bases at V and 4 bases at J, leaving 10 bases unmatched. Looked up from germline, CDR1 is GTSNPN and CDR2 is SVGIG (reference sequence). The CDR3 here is CACSGGGQGATEAFF. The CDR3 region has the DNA TGTGCCTGCTCTGGAGGCGGACAGGGGGCCACTGAAGCTTTCTTT.

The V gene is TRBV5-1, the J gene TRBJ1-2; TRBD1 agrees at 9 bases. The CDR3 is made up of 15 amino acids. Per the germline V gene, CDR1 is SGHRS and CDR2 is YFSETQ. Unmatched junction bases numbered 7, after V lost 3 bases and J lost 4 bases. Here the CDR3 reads CASSSGQGKGYGYTF. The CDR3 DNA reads TGCGCCAGCAGCTCGGGACAGGGTAAAGGCTATGGCTACACCTTC.

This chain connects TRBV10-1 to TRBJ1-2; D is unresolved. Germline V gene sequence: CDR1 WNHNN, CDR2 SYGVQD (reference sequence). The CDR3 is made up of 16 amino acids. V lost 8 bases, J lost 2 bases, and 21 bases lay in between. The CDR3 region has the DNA TGCGCCAGCCCCCACATTTGGTTCGGGGTCAACTATGGCTACACCTTC. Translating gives CASPHIWFGVNYGYTF.